This passage covers 32 T cell receptor beta chains from one sample sequenced in a study of control samples from healthy donors and cancer patients. Sequencing used immunoSEQ multiplex PCR; TCRdb keeps in-frame clones, though not all of them. Of around 59,000 clones listed, 92% are singletons. Sequenced input: PBMCs. The receptors here all came from a man aged 40-50 years with colorectal cancer.

J is TRBJ2-5 and V is TRBV6-2 or TRBV6-3, with 9 bases that match TRBD2. Germline CDR1 is MNHEY and CDR2 is SVGEGT. The length of the CDR3 is 14 residues. V lost 6 bases, J lost 5 bases, and 7 bases stayed unmatched. The CDR3 nucleotides are TGTGCCAGCAGACCTAGCGGGGCATCGGAGACCCAGTACTTC. It codes for CASRPSGASETQYF.

The V gene is TRBV3-1 (or the pseudogene TRBV3-2), the J gene TRBJ2-7; D might be TRBD1 (5 bases). The CDR3 contains 14 residues. CDR1 is LGHDT and CDR2 is YNNKEL in the germline V gene (reference sequence). The germline V and J ends were trimmed by 4 bases and 3 bases, with 13 bases remaining between them. The CDR3 sequence is CASSRVGANYEQYF. Here the CDR3 DNA reads TGTGCCAGCAGCCGCGTAGGGGCCAACTACGAGCAGTACTTC.

The chain couples TRBV30 to TRBJ1-1; unclear D gene. There are 12 residues in the CDR3. V dropped 1 base and J dropped 7 bases, with 10 bases sitting between them. Germline CDR1 is GTSNPN and CDR2 is SVGIG (reference sequence). In DNA, the CDR3 is TGTGCCTGGAGTGCGCGGAGAGATGAAGCTTTCTTT. This encodes CAWSARRDEAFF.

This chain links TRBV6-2 or TRBV6-3 with TRBJ2-3; 10 nucleotides align to TRBD2. From germline, CDR1 is MNHEY and CDR2 SVGEGT. The CDR3 sequence is 17 residues long. The V segment lost 5 bases and the J segment 5 bases; nucleotides outside the gene matches: 13. The CDR3 sequence is CASSPLQRGGPRDTQYF. The CDR3 coding sequence is TGTGCCAGCAGTCCCCTCCAGCGGGGGGGCCCTAGAGATACGCAGTATTTT.

The chain is built from TRBV11-3 and TRBJ1-1; D remains ambiguous. CDR1 and CDR2 (germline): SGHNT, YENEEA. The CDR3 runs 15 residues. V was pared by 1 base and J by 3 bases, with 12 bases between. In DNA, the CDR3 is TGTGCCAGCAGCTTAGGAACCGGGAAGGACACTGAAGCTTTCTTT. It is translated as CASSLGTGKDTEAFF.

The CDR3 DNA sequence: TGTGCCAGCAGCTTAAGGCCGGGACAGGGAGGGGAAAAACTGTTTTTT. Translation: CASSLRPGQGGEKLFF. The V call is TRBV7-2, the J call TRBJ1-4; 9 bases line up with TRBD1. V shed 2 bases, J shed 8 bases, and the junction held 9 bases outside the gene matches. The CDR3 extends over 16 amino acids. CDR1 SGHTA and CDR2 FQGNSA come from the germline V gene.

V usage is TRBV30 and J usage is TRBJ1-6; D possibly corresponds to TRBD1 (5 bases). This CDR3 region has 14 residues. Trimming took 2 bases from V and 9 from J, leaving 14 bases between them. Germline CDR1 and CDR2: GTSNPN and SVGIG (reference sequence). Here the CDR3 DNA reads TGTGCCTGGAGTCCGAGAGGGGCGGCTTCACCCCTCCACTTT. The encoded protein is CAWSPRGAASPLHF.

This clone was counted once. The V gene is TRBV6-5, the J gene TRBJ1-5; D is unclear. Germline V gene sequence: CDR1 MNHEY, CDR2 SVGAGI. The CDR3 contains 13 residues. V was pared by 5 bases and J by 2 bases, with 7 bases between. The CDR3 coding sequence is TGTGCCAGCAGTCGAGATGGCAATCAGCCCCAGCATTTT. Translated: CASSRDGNQPQHF.

The gene calls are TRBV27 and TRBJ1-5; TRBD1 matches 7 bases. CDR1 MNHEY and CDR2 SMNVEV come from the germline V gene (reference sequence). The CDR3 runs 14 residues. V lost 11 bases, J lost 5 bases, and 12 bases stayed unmatched. The CDR3 here is CAHQAQGSDQPQHF. CDR3 bases: TGTGCCCACCAGGCACAGGGGTCCGATCAGCCCCAGCATTTT.

The chain joins TRBV7-2 to TRBJ1-2; possibly TRBD1 for D (5 bases). Germline V gene lookup returns CDR1 SGHTA and CDR2 FQGNSA. Trimming left V 1 base short and J 6 bases short, with 12 bases between. The CDR3 contains 14 residues. The CDR3 nucleotides read TGTGCCAGCAGCTTAGGGGTCGGGGGAGATGGCTACACCTTC. This gives the protein CASSLGVGGDGYTF.

The genes are TRBV6-5 and TRBJ2-3, with TRBD2 matching 10 bases. V gave up 8 bases and J gave up 4 bases; unmatched junction bases: 6. The CDR3 is 14 residues long. Germline V gene data show CDR1 as MNHEY and CDR2 as SVGAGI. DNA for the CDR3: TGTGCCAGCCAGCGGGGGGGCCCCCCAGATACGCAGTATTTT. This translates into CASQRGGPPDTQYF.

The chain uses TRBV3-1 (or the pseudogene TRBV3-2) and TRBJ1-2; D remains ambiguous. The CDR3 runs 11 residues. V was cut by 3 bases and J by 5 bases, with 4 bases left in between. CDR1 and CDR2 from the germline V gene are LGHDT and YNNKEL (reference sequence). In DNA, the CDR3 is TGTGCCAGCAGCCAGGAGTATGGCTACACCTTC. It yields the protein CASSQEYGYTF.

This chain connects TRBV23-1 to TRBJ1-1; D gene ambiguous. TRBV23-1 is an ORF; its function is uncertain. Trimming pared 0 bases from V and 4 bases from J, leaving 9 bases between. This CDR3 region has 14 residues. The CDR3 nucleotides read TGCGCCAGCAGTCAATCCAAAGGGAGCACTGAAGCTTTCTTT. Protein product: CASSQSKGSTEAFF.

The chain carries TRBV30 and TRBJ2-1; D is possibly TRBD1 (6 bases). V was cut by 2 bases and J by 4 bases, with 9 bases left in between. Germline-derived CDR1 and CDR2 are GTSNPN and SVGIG (reference sequence). This CDR3 comprises 13 residues. The CDR3 here is CAWSSGQYNEQFF. The CDR3 DNA reads as TGTGCCTGGAGTTCTGGACAGTACAATGAGCAGTTCTTC.

The chain carries TRBV7-2 and TRBJ2-6; no firm D call. Trimming left V 4 bases short and J 2 bases short, with 12 bases between. The CDR3 is 16 residues long. From germline, CDR1 is SGHTA and CDR2 FQGNSA. CDR3 in amino acids: CASSSLSGAGANVLTF. The DNA of the CDR3 is TGTGCCAGCAGCTCCCTAAGTGGGGCTGGGGCCAACGTCCTGACTTTC.

The genes are TRBV6-5 and TRBJ2-2; D possibly corresponds to TRBD1 (5 bases). The ends were cut back, 0 bases at V and 6 bases at J, with 14 bases in the middle. The CDR3 consists of 16 residues. Germline CDR1 is MNHEY and CDR2 is SVGAGI. The CDR3 protein is CASSYSLARVAGELFF. The CDR3 DNA follows: TGTGCCAGCAGTTACTCACTCGCCAGGGTTGCCGGGGAGCTGTTTTTT.

The CDR3, as DNA: TGTGCCAGCAGTGAACTTTGGGGCGGTGAAGCTTTCTTT. Translating gives CASSELWGGEAFF. The genes are TRBV2 and TRBJ1-1, with D possibly matching TRBD1 (5 bases). The V and J ends lost 2 bases and 7 bases respectively, with 11 bases between them. The V gene's germline CDR1 is SNHLY and CDR2 FYNNEI. The CDR3 has 13 amino acids.

This chain joins TRBV29-1 and TRBJ1-1, with TRBD1 matching over 8 bases. The CDR3 is 15 residues long. V trimming: 4 bases; J trimming: 3 bases; junction bases outside the gene matches: 10. CDR1 is SQVTM, CDR2 ANQGSEA, per germline. The DNA for the CDR3 is TGCAGCGTTGCTGGACAGGGACTGGGGGACACTGAAGCTTTCTTT. It specifies CSVAGQGLGDTEAFF.

This chain uses TRBV18 with TRBJ1-2; D is ambiguous. Germline lookup yields CDR1 KGHSH and CDR2 LQKENI. Trimming cost V 2 bases and J 4 bases, with 14 bases left between them. The CDR3 loop spans 15 amino acids. As DNA, the CDR3 is TGTGCCAGCTCACCAGATACAGCGTTGAGCTATGGCTACACCTTC. It encodes CASSPDTALSYGYTF.

The chain employs TRBV29-1 and TRBJ2-6; TRBD2 is a possible D gene (5 bases). Germline loops: CDR1 SQVTM, CDR2 ANQGSEA. The CDR3 length is 14 residues. Deletions cut 6 bases from V and 0 bases from J, with 9 bases between. The DNA for the CDR3 is TGCAGCGTCGGCGGAGGCTCTGGGGCCAACGTCCTGACTTTC. Encoded protein: CSVGGGSGANVLTF.

The sample holds a few counts of this clone. This chain uses TRBV5-1 with TRBJ2-1, with 8 bases matching TRBD2. Germline CDR1 is SGHRS and CDR2 is YFSETQ. The CDR3 length is 16 residues. The V gene end was trimmed by 0 bases and the J gene end by 5 bases; junction bases not matched to a gene: 7. The CDR3 is CASSLATAGGHNEQFF. CDR3 in DNA: TGCGCCAGCAGCTTGGCCACTGCGGGGGGCCACAATGAGCAGTTCTTC.

J is TRBJ1-2 and V is TRBV7-9; TRBD1 agrees at 8 bases. V lost 5 bases, J lost 8 bases, and 13 bases stayed unmatched. The CDR3 is made up of 15 amino acids. Per germline, CDR1 SEHNR and CDR2 FQNEAQ (reference sequence). The CDR3 sequence is CASSRTGGESGGYTF. As DNA, the CDR3 is TGTGCCAGCAGCCGAACAGGGGGGGAGTCTGGAGGCTACACCTTC.

This chain uses TRBV5-1 with TRBJ1-2; D possibly corresponds to TRBD1 (5 bases). Germline V gene lookup returns CDR1 SGHRS and CDR2 YFSETQ. The CDR3 consists of 13 residues. The V and J ends lost 0 bases and 8 bases respectively, with 11 bases between them. For the CDR3, the DNA is TGCGCCAGCAGCTTGGGTACAGGAAAAGGCTACACCTTC. It codes for CASSLGTGKGYTF.

V is TRBV9 and J is TRBJ1-3, with unresolved D. The CDR3 length is 17 residues. Germline CDR1 reads SGDLS; CDR2 reads YYNGEE. V shed 0 bases and J shed 0 bases, with 13 bases lying between them. The DNA for the CDR3 is TGTGCCAGCAGCGTAGAAGGGCAATCTCACTCTGGAAACACCATATATTTT. Its protein product is CASSVEGQSHSGNTIYF. Variable domain in full (rest from reference TRBV9 and TRBJ1-3): DSGVTQTPKHLITATGQRVTLRCSPRSGDLSVYWYQQSLDQGLQFLIQYYNGEERAKGNILERFSAQQFPDLHSELNLSSLELGDSALYFCASSVEGQSHSGNTIYFGEGSWLTVV.

This clone was recorded a few times. The chain links TRBV15 to TRBJ1-5, with a possible D match to TRBD1 (5 bases). V dropped 1 base and J dropped 4 bases, with 14 bases sitting between them. Germline lookup yields CDR1 LNHNV and CDR2 YYDKDF (reference sequence). The CDR3 totals 16 residues. The CDR3 reads CATSRVLRGVNQPQHF. CDR3 in DNA: TGTGCCACCAGCAGAGTCCTGCGGGGGGTGAATCAGCCCCAGCATTTT.

This rearrangement joins TRBV2 to TRBJ2-1, with unresolved D. This CDR3 is 14 amino acids long. The V and J ends lost 3 bases and 4 bases respectively, with 10 bases between them. Germline values: CDR1 SNHLY, CDR2 FYNNEI. The CDR3 reads CASSDYGRYNEQFF. The DNA of the CDR3 is TGTGCCAGCAGTGATTACGGCAGATACAATGAGCAGTTCTTC. The full variable domain, completed using reference TRBV2 and TRBJ2-1, is EPEVTQTPSHQVTQMGQEVILRCVPISNHLYFYWYRQILGQKVEFLVSFYNNEISEKSEIFDDQFSVERPDGSNFTLKIRSTKLEDSAMYFCASSDYGRYNEQFFGPGTRLTVL.

This rearrangement joins TRBV24-1 to TRBJ1-5; unclear D gene. This CDR3 is built from 12 residues. V was pared by 4 bases and J by 4 bases, with 4 bases between. CDR1 and CDR2 from the germline V gene are KGHDR and SFDVKD. CDR3 bases: TGTGCCACCAGTGAACAGAATCAGCCCCAGCATTTT. It codes for CATSEQNQPQHF.

V is TRBV5-6 and J is TRBJ1-2; D is perhaps TRBD1 (6 bases). CDR3 length equals 19 residues. The ends were cut back, 1 base at V and 5 bases at J, with 27 bases in the middle. In germline, CDR1 is SGHDT, CDR2 YYEEEE. In nucleotides, the CDR3 is TGTGCCAGCAGCTTGTTTGGGGTTGAAGACAGGCGGAACAGTTATGGCTACACCTTC. Translation: CASSLFGVEDRRNSYGYTF. Combining the CDR3 with reference TRBV5-6 and TRBJ1-2 gives the whole variable domain DAGVTQSPTHLIKTRGQQVTLRCSPKSGHDTVSWYQQALGQGPQFIFQYYEEEERQRGNFPDRFSGHQFPNYSSELNVNALLLGDSALYLCASSLFGVEDRRNSYGYTFGSGTRLTVV.

The CDR3 is CASSLGPSREQYF. CDR3 nucleotide sequence: TGTGCCAGCAGCCTTGGGCCCTCCAGGGAGCAGTACTTC. The chain couples TRBV7-3 to TRBJ2-7; unclear D gene. CDR3 length equals 13 residues. V was cut by 5 bases and J by 7 bases, with 15 bases left in between. Germline CDR1 reads SGHTA; CDR2 reads FQGTGA. The entire variable domain, with the rest obtained from reference TRBV7-3 and TRBJ2-7, is as follows: GAGVSQTPSNKVTEKGKYVELRCDPISGHTALYWYRQSLGQGPEFLIYFQGTGAADDSGLPNDRFFAVRPEGSVSTLKIQRTERGDSAVYLCASSLGPSREQYFGPGTRLTVT.

The chain is built from TRBV7-2 and TRBJ2-4; D might be TRBD1 (6 bases). CDR1 is SGHTA, CDR2 FQGNSA, per germline. This CDR3 is 18 amino acids long. V was pared by 0 bases and J by 0 bases, with 15 bases between. The CDR3 spells CASSLAGTILLAKNIQYF. Here the CDR3 DNA reads TGTGCCAGCAGCTTAGCCGGGACAATACTACTAGCCAAAAACATTCAGTACTTC. The variable domain in full, completed from reference TRBV7-2 and TRBJ2-4, reads GAGVSQSPSNKVTEKGKDVELRCDPISGHTALYWYRQSLGQGLEFLIYFQGNSAPDKSGLPSDRFSAERTGGSVSTLTIQRTQQEDSAVYLCASSLAGTILLAKNIQYFGAGTRLSVL.

This chain connects TRBV5-1 to TRBJ2-7, with 13 nucleotides matching TRBD2. Germline V lookup: CDR1 SGHRS, CDR2 YFSETQ. The CDR3 totals 19 residues. J lost 1 base, V lost 4 bases, and 14 bases had no gene match. CDR3 nucleotide sequence: TGCGCCAGCAGCCCAGGACTAGCGGGGGTAACAAGAAGGTCCTACGAGCAGTACTTC. Translating it yields CASSPGLAGVTRRSYEQYF. Full variable domain (missing parts from reference TRBV5-1 and TRBJ2-7): KAGVTQTPRYLIKTRGQQVTLSCSPISGHRSVSWYQQTPGQGLQFLFEYFSETQRNKGNFPGRFSGRQFSNSRSEMNVSTLELGDSALYLCASSPGLAGVTRRSYEQYFGPGTRLTVT.

The chain has TRBV18 and TRBJ1-1; tentatively, D is TRBD1 (5 bases). Trimming removed 1 base from V and 7 bases from J, with 7 bases in between. Germline-derived CDR1 and CDR2 are KGHSH and LQKENI. The CDR3 is 12 amino acids. As DNA, the CDR3 is TGTGCCAGCTCACCACAGCAGGGTGAAGCTTTCTTT. Protein sequence: CASSPQQGEAFF. The full variable domain, its missing parts supplied by reference TRBV18 and TRBJ1-1, is NAGVMQNPRHLVRRRGQEARLRCSPMKGHSHVYWYRQLPEEGLKFMVYLQKENIIDESGMPKERFSAEFPKEGPSILRIQQVVRGDSAAYFCASSPQQGEAFFGQGTRLTVV.